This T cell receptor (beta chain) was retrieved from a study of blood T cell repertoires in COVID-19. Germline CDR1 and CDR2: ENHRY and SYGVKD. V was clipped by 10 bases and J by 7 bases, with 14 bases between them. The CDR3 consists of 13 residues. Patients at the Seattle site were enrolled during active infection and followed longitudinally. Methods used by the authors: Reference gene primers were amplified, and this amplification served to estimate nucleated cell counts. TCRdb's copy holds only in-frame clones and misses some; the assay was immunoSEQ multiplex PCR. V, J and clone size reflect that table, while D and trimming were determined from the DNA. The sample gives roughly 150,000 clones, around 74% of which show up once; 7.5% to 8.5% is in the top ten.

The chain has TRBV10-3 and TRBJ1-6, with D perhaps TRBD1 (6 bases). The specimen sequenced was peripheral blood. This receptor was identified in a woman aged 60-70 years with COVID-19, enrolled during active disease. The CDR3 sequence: CANSRDMNSPLHF. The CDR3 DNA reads TGTGCCAACTCTAGGGACATGAATTCACCCCTCCACTTT.